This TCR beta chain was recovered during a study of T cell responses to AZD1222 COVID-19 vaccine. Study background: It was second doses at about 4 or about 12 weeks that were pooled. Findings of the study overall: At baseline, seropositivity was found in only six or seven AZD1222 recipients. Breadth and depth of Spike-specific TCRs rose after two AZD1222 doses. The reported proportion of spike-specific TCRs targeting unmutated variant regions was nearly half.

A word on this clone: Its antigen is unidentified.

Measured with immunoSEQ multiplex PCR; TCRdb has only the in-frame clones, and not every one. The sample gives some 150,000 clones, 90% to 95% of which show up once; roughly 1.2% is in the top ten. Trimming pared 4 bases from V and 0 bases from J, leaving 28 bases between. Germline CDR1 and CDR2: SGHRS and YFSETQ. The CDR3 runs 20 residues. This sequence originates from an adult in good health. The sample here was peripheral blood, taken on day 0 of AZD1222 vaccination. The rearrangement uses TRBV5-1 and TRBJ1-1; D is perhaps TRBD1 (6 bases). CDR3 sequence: CASSPGRGGQPLNLNTEAFF. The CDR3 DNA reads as TGCGCCAGCAGCCCGGGACGAGGGGGGCAACCCCTTAACCTGAACACTGAAGCTTTCTTT.